This T cell receptor (beta chain) originates from a study of glioma-infiltrating T cells after dendritic cell vaccination. At the level of the study: Dendritic cell vaccine was injected intradermally three times, biweekly.

Described time point: after dendritic cell vaccination, including at tumor progression/relapse. This table comes from immunoSEQ multiplex PCR, and its TCRdb copy is limited to in-frame clones, with some not included. The profile shows 100,000 or so clones, around 91% of them singletons. The CDR3 is 12 residues long. Germline V CDR1 and CDR2: MNHEY, SVGAGI. The germline V and J ends were trimmed by 2 bases and 7 bases, with 9 bases remaining between them. Sequencing was performed on blood, taken after dendritic cell vaccination. This receptor was obtained from a human donor with glioblastoma. This chain uses TRBV6-5 with TRBJ2-7; possibly TRBD1 for D (5 bases). The CDR3 loop reads CASSYGAGEQYF. In DNA, the CDR3 is TGTGCCAGCAGTTACGGGGCAGGGGAGCAGTACTTC.